Presented here are 27 T cell receptor beta chains from one specimen sequenced in a study of neoadjuvant anti-PD-1 for oral cavity cancer. The method was immunoSEQ multiplex PCR; TCRdb's version includes in-frame clones alone and lacks a portion of them. The repertoire has 6,900 or so clones, 74% of them found once; the top ten carry approximately 3.3%. Sequenced material: PBMCs, taken before nivolumab (anti-PD-1) treatment. Receptors were obtained from a person aged 35-79 years with oral cavity squamous cell carcinoma.

A single count supports this clone. The chain employs TRBV27 and TRBJ2-7, with a possible D match to TRBD1 (5 bases). This CDR3 is 14 amino acids long. Trimming cost V 3 bases and J 1 base, with 10 bases left between them. Germline assignment: CDR1 MNHEY and CDR2 SMNVEV (reference sequence). Written as DNA, the CDR3 is TGTGCCAGCAGTTTCAGGGAAGGGTCCTACGAGCAGTACTTC. Protein product: CASSFREGSYEQYF.

The CDR3 loop reads CASSEGAGLPTNLHYGYTF. In nucleotides, the CDR3 is TGTGCCAGCAGTGAGGGCGCGGGGTTACCTACTAATTTGCACTATGGCTACACCTTC. The V call is TRBV6-1, the J call TRBJ1-2; D unclear. Germline CDR1 is MNHNS and CDR2 is SASEGT. This CDR3 comprises 19 residues. Trimming cost V 3 bases and J 3 bases, with 26 bases left between them.

This clone turned up a few times. The chain couples TRBV2 to TRBJ1-5, with D possibly matching TRBD1 (5 bases). The CDR3 runs to 15 residues. Trimming shortened V by 1 base and J by 5 bases, and 12 bases separated the two germline ends. The germline CDR1 and CDR2 sequences are SNHLY and FYNNEI. The CDR3 is CASSEGLRADQPQHF. The CDR3 DNA is TGTGCCAGCAGTGAAGGGCTCAGGGCAGATCAGCCCCAGCATTTT.

This clone has more than one count but fewer than ten. The rearrangement links TRBV5-6 to TRBJ1-2; D is unresolved. The CDR3 contains 13 residues. Germline CDR1 reads SGHDT; CDR2 reads YYEEEE. The V end was cut by 4 bases, the J end by 6 bases, with 13 bases between. The DNA for the CDR3 is TGTGCCAGCAGCCCCCTGGATCAGAATGGCTACACCTTC. As protein: CASSPLDQNGYTF.

CDR3 DNA: TGTGCCAGCAGCTGGCACTCTTCCGGGACAGGGTCGCGCAATGAGCAGTTCTTC. Its protein product is CASSWHSSGTGSRNEQFF. The gene calls are TRBV11-3 and TRBJ2-1, with 9 nucleotides matching TRBD1. CDR1 SGHNT and CDR2 YENEEA come from the germline V gene. Trimming cost V 4 bases and J 6 bases; bases outside gene matches: 16. The CDR3 loop spans 18 amino acids.

The rearrangement links TRBV5-1 to TRBJ1-1; TRBD1 might be the D (6 bases). With 0 bases removed from V and 11 bases from J, the gap between germline ends came to 11 bases. This CDR3 has 12 amino acids. Germline-derived CDR1 and CDR2 are SGHRS and YFSETQ. CDR3 amino acids: CASSLDRVSAFF. The CDR3 DNA reads as TGCGCCAGCAGCTTGGACAGGGTATCCGCTTTCTTT. Using reference TRBV5-1 and TRBJ1-1 for the parts outside the CDR3, the full variable domain is KAGVTQTPRYLIKTRGQQVTLSCSPISGHRSVSWYQQTPGQGLQFLFEYFSETQRNKGNFPGRFSGRQFSNSRSEMNVSTLELGDSALYLCASSLDRVSAFFGQGTRLTVV.

This clone was recorded only once. The rearrangement links TRBV9 to TRBJ2-7; 7 bases map to TRBD2. CDR1 is SGDLS and CDR2 is YYNGEE in the germline V gene. Trimming cost V 0 bases and J 6 bases; bases outside gene matches: 9. This CDR3 region has 15 residues. The DNA of the CDR3 is TGTGCCAGCAGCGTAGGGGCTAGCGGAGAGGGCGAGCAGTACTTC. It encodes CASSVGASGEGEQYF.

The V call is TRBV11-3, the J call TRBJ2-1; 8 bases map to TRBD2. This CDR3 has 18 amino acids. Looked up from germline, CDR1 is SGHNT and CDR2 is YENEEA. Trimming at V came to 5 bases and at J to 5 bases, leaving 17 bases not matched to a gene. CDR3 in DNA: TGTGCCAGCAGCCCCCTGAGCGGGGGCCCCTTAGGGAACAATGAGCAGTTCTTC. It is translated as CASSPLSGGPLGNNEQFF.

The J gene is TRBJ2-6, the V gene TRBV19; D might be TRBD1 (6 bases). Germline V lookup: CDR1 LNHDA, CDR2 SQIVND (reference sequence). V lost 1 base and J lost 0, with 16 bases in between. The CDR3 has 19 residues. CDR3 sequence: CASSIVRTVGTSGANVLTF. For the CDR3, the DNA is TGTGCCAGTAGTATAGTCCGGACAGTGGGTACCTCTGGGGCCAACGTCCTGACTTTC. Together with reference TRBV19 and TRBJ2-6, the CDR3 gives the full variable domain: DGGITQSPKYLFRKEGQNVTLSCEQNLNHDAMYWYRQDPGQGLRLIYYSQIVNDFQKGDIAEGYSVSREKKESFPLTVTSAQKNPTAFYLCASSIVRTVGTSGANVLTFGAGSRLTVL.

The chain links TRBV7-2 to TRBJ1-1; a possible D gene is TRBD1 (6 bases). CDR3 length: 13 residues. CDR1 SGHTA and CDR2 FQGNSA come from the germline V gene. The V gene lost 5 bases and the J gene lost 5 bases, with 12 bases spanning the gap. CDR3 coding DNA: TGTGCCAGCAGCCAACAGGGAGGGACTGAAGCTTTCTTT. Encoded protein: CASSQQGGTEAFF.

The chain carries TRBV19 and TRBJ1-6; possibly TRBD1 for D (5 bases). There are 15 residues in the CDR3. Germline values: CDR1 LNHDA, CDR2 SQIVND (reference sequence). V dropped 2 bases and J dropped 7 bases, with 12 bases sitting between them. Here the CDR3 reads CASSITGSPNSPLHF. The CDR3 bases are TGTGCCAGTAGTATAACAGGAAGCCCAAATTCACCCCTCCACTTT. Combining the CDR3 with reference TRBV19 and TRBJ1-6 gives the whole variable domain DGGITQSPKYLFRKEGQNVTLSCEQNLNHDAMYWYRQDPGQGLRLIYYSQIVNDFQKGDIAEGYSVSREKKESFPLTVTSAQKNPTAFYLCASSITGSPNSPLHFGNGTRLTVT.

This sequence joins TRBV19 and TRBJ1-4, with a tentative D call TRBD1 (5 bases). The CDR3 is made up of 15 amino acids. Trimming removed 7 bases at V and 6 bases at J, with 18 bases between. The germline gives CDR1 LNHDA, CDR2 SQIVND (reference sequence). CDR3 residues: CASTTGAGRDEKLFF. The CDR3 DNA reads as TGTGCCAGTACCACCGGGGCGGGGCGGGATGAAAAACTGTTTTTT.

The gene calls are TRBV6-5 and TRBJ2-7; the D is unclear. The CDR3 has 14 residues. V gave up 1 base and J gave up 1 base, with 8 bases separating them. CDR1 MNHEY and CDR2 SVGAGI come from the germline V gene. CDR3 sequence (DNA): TGTGCCAGCAGTTACTTCGACGGTTCCTACGAGCAGTACTTC. It translates to CASSYFDGSYEQYF.

This chain connects TRBV4-3 to TRBJ2-1; TRBD2 aligns across 8 bases. Trimming took 1 base from V and 0 from J; bases not matched to a gene: 2. This CDR3 comprises 16 residues. Germline values: CDR1 LGHNA, CDR2 YSLEER. CDR3 sequence: CASSQVGGGSYNEQFF. The CDR3 nucleotides read TGCGCCAGCAGCCAAGTCGGGGGGGGCTCCTACAATGAGCAGTTCTTC.

The DNA of the CDR3 is TGTGCCAGCACCATGGTGGGTCAGGGCGAGCAGTACTTC. It yields the protein CASTMVGQGEQYF. The chain links TRBV7-9 to TRBJ2-7; tentative D call: TRBD1 (5 bases). Trimming took 7 bases from V and 6 from J, leaving 16 bases between them. The CDR3 is made up of 13 amino acids. CDR1 and CDR2 (germline): SEHNR, FQNEAQ (reference sequence). The full variable domain, completed using reference TRBV7-9 and TRBJ2-7, is DTGVSQNPRHKITKRGQNVTFRCDPISEHNRLYWYRQTLGQGPEFLTYFQNEAQLEKSRLLSDRFSAERPKGSFSTLEIQRTEQGDSAMYLCASTMVGQGEQYFGPGTRLTVT.

V and J are TRBV10-1 and TRBJ2-7; D not resolved. From germline, CDR1 is WNHNN and CDR2 SYGVQD (reference sequence). V was cut by 0 bases and J by 2 bases, with 5 bases left in between. The length of the CDR3 is 13 residues. CDR3 protein: CASSESPTYEQYF. CDR3 in DNA: TGCGCCAGCAGTGAGTCCCCCACCTACGAGCAGTACTTC.

J is TRBJ1-1 and V is TRBV6-5; D may be TRBD1 (6 bases). Germline V gene sequence: CDR1 MNHEY, CDR2 SVGAGI. Trimming removed 7 bases from V and 2 bases from J, with 17 bases in between. There are 15 residues in the CDR3. The CDR3 is CASTPTQGTNTEAFF. The CDR3 bases are TGTGCCAGCACTCCTACTCAGGGGACCAACACTGAAGCTTTCTTT.

V usage is TRBV7-8 and J usage is TRBJ1-5; perhaps TRBD1 as D (5 bases). The CDR3 totals 17 residues. Germline loops: CDR1 SGHVS, CDR2 FQNEAQ. The ends were cut back, 4 bases at V and 4 bases at J, with 20 bases in the middle. CDR3 loop: CASSSYRLSPNNQPQHF. The CDR3, as DNA: TGTGCCAGCAGCTCCTACAGGCTCTCACCTAATAATCAGCCCCAGCATTTT.

This sequence joins TRBV5-1 and TRBJ2-7; 8 bases agree with TRBD1. The junction had 11 bases not matched to a gene; V was cut back by 3 bases and J by 0 bases. This CDR3 region has 17 residues. Germline V CDR1 and CDR2: SGHRS, YFSETQ. CDR3 loop: CASSYGPRTGSSYEQYF. The CDR3, as DNA: TGCGCCAGCAGCTACGGGCCTAGGACAGGGAGCTCCTACGAGCAGTACTTC. The whole variable domain, filled in from reference TRBV5-1 and TRBJ2-7, reads KAGVTQTPRYLIKTRGQQVTLSCSPISGHRSVSWYQQTPGQGLQFLFEYFSETQRNKGNFPGRFSGRQFSNSRSEMNVSTLELGDSALYLCASSYGPRTGSSYEQYFGPGTRLTVT.

The genes are TRBV9 and TRBJ1-2; possibly TRBD1 for D (5 bases). Germline assignment: CDR1 SGDLS and CDR2 YYNGEE. V was cut by 7 bases and J by 4 bases, with 26 bases left in between. The CDR3 extends over 17 amino acids. The CDR3 loop is CASYGEGPSGRSYGYTF. In DNA form, the CDR3 reads TGTGCCAGCTACGGGGAGGGACCTTCCGGAAGATCCTATGGCTACACCTTC.

The chain employs TRBV10-3 and TRBJ1-1; D perhaps matches TRBD1 (6 bases). Trimming took off 2 bases at V and 11 bases at J, with 27 bases between the two ends. The CDR3 is 17 amino acids. From germline, CDR1 is ENHRY and CDR2 SYGVKD. The DNA for the CDR3 is TGTGCCATCAGTGAGGTTAATGGGCGGCAGGGGAAGGGTTGGGCTTTCTTT. It encodes CAISEVNGRQGKGWAFF.

J is TRBJ1-5 and V is TRBV2; D is possibly TRBD1 (6 bases). The V end lost 4 bases, the J end lost 5 bases, and 12 bases lay between the germline ends. This CDR3 is built from 14 residues. Germline values: CDR1 SNHLY, CDR2 FYNNEI. CDR3 sequence (DNA): TGTGCCAGCAGTGCCGGAAGGGGGGATCAGCCCCAGCATTTT. Amino acid sequence: CASSAGRGDQPQHF.

Written as DNA, the CDR3 is TGTGCCAGCAGTGAGGGGGGGCTCGACAATCAGCCCCAGCATTTT. Its protein product is CASSEGGLDNQPQHF. The chain combines TRBV2 with TRBJ1-5; D possibly corresponds to TRBD1 (6 bases). The V end lost 3 bases, the J end lost 3 bases, and 12 bases lay between the germline ends. The germline gives CDR1 SNHLY, CDR2 FYNNEI. This CDR3 region has 15 residues.

This chain connects TRBV27 to TRBJ1-1, with D possibly being TRBD1 (5 bases). Germline CDR1 and CDR2: MNHEY and SMNVEV (reference sequence). The CDR3 has 15 residues. The germline V and J ends were trimmed by 5 bases and 4 bases, with 17 bases remaining between them. CDR3 DNA sequence: TGTGCCAGCAGTATTCAGGGTGTGGGTATCACTGAAGCTTTCTTT. Amino acids: CASSIQGVGITEAFF.

This clone was observed a single time. The chain employs TRBV29-1 and TRBJ1-2, with 9 nucleotides matching TRBD1. The V gene end was trimmed by 5 bases and the J gene end by 7 bases; junction bases not matched to a gene: 11. The germline V gene encodes CDR1 SQVTM and CDR2 ANQGSEA. The CDR3 is 14 residues long. The DNA for the CDR3 is TGCAGCGTTTTGACAGGGGGAAATAGGAGTGGCTACACCTTC. Translating it yields CSVLTGGNRSGYTF.

This clone was observed a handful of times. The V and J genes are TRBV11-2 and TRBJ1-1; unclear D gene. The CDR3 has 13 residues. Trimming stripped 1 base from V and 1 base from J, with 4 bases between. The germline gives CDR1 SGHAT, CDR2 FQNNGV. CDR3 amino acids: CASSLGRNTEAFF. For the CDR3, the DNA is TGTGCCAGCAGCTTAGGACGGAACACTGAAGCTTTCTTT. Looking up the rest from reference TRBV11-2 and TRBJ1-1 gives the full variable domain: EAGVAQSPRYKIIEKRQSVAFWCNPISGHATLYWYQQILGQGPKLLIQFQNNGVVDDSQLPKDRFSAERLKGVDSTLKIQPAKLEDSAVYLCASSLGRNTEAFFGQGTRLTVV.

The chain employs TRBV28 and TRBJ1-5; TRBD1 matches at 10 bases. The CDR3 has 18 amino acids. Trimming cost V 2 bases and J 0 bases; bases outside gene matches: 7. The V gene's germline CDR1 is MDHEN and CDR2 SYDVKM. This CDR3 reads CASSLGTGVGDSNQPQHF. CDR3 nucleotide sequence: TGTGCCAGCAGTTTAGGGACAGGGGTCGGGGATAGCAATCAGCCCCAGCATTTT.